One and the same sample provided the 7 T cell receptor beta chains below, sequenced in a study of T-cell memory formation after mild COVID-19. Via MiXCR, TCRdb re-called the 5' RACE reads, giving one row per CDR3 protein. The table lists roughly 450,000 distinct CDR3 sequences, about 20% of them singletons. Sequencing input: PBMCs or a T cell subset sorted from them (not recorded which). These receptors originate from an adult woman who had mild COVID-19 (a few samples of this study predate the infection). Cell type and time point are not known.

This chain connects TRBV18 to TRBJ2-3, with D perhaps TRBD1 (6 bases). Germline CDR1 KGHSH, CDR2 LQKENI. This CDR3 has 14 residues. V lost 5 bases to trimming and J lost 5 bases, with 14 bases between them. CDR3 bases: TGTGCCAGCTCATCGCGAGTAGGGGGAGATACGCAGTATTTT. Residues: CASSSRVGGDTQYF.

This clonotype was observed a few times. The CDR3 sequence: CASSNRGTSLYVEQYF. Written as DNA, the CDR3 is TGTGCCAGCAGTAACCGGGGGACTAGCCTGTACGTGGAGCAGTACTTC. The V gene is TRBV2, the J gene TRBJ2-7, with 9 bases lining up with TRBD2. Germline CDR1 reads SNHLY; CDR2 reads FYNNEI. The CDR3 has 16 residues. V lost 5 bases to trimming and J lost 7 bases; unmatched junction nucleotides: 15.

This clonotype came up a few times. CDR3 sequence reads: CAWSVGLGNEQFF. The CDR3 nucleotides read TGTGCCTGGAGTGTAGGCCTAGGCAATGAGCAGTTCTTC. J is TRBJ2-1 and V is TRBV30; D is unclear. This CDR3 is 13 amino acids long. Germline loops: CDR1 GTSNPN, CDR2 SVGIG (reference sequence). Trimming removed 0 bases at V and 6 bases at J, with 9 bases between.

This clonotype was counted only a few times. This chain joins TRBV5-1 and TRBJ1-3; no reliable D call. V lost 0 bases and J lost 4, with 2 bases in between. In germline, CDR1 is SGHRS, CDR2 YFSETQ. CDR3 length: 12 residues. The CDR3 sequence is CASSLEGNTIYF. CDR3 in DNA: TGCGCCAGCAGCTTGGAGGGAAACACCATATATTTT.

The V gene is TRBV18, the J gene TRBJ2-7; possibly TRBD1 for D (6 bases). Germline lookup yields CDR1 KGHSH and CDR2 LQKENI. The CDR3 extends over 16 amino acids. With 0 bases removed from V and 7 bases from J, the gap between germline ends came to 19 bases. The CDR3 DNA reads TGTGCCAGCTCACCACCGGTGGCAGGGGCTAGTGGTGAGCAGTACTTC. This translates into CASSPPVAGASGEQYF.

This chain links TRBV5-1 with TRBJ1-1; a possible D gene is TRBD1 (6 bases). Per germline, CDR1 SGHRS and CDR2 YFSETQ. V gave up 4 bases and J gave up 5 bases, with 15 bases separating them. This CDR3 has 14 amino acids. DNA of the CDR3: TGCGCCAGCAGCCCCAGGGGCGCGGTGACTGAAGCTTTCTTT. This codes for CASSPRGAVTEAFF.

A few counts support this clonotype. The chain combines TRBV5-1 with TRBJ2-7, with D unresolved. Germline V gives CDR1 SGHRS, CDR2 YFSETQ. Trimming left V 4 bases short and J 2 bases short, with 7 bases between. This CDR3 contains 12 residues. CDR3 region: CASSKLPYEQYF. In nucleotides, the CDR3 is TGCGCCAGCAGCAAGTTACCCTACGAGCAGTACTTC.